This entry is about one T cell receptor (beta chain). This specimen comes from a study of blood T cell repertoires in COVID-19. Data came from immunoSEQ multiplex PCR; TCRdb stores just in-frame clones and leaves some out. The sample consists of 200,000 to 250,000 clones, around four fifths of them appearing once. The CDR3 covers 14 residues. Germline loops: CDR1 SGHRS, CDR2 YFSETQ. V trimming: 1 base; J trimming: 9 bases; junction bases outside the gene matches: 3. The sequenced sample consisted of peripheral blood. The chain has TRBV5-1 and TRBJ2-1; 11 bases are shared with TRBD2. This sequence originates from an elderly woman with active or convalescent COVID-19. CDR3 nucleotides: TGCGCCAGCAGCTTGACTAGCGGGAGCACTGAGCAGTTCTTC. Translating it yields CASSLTSGSTEQFF.